Below, one TCR beta chain is given with its context. The data derive from a study of cytotoxic CD8 clonotypes in ibrutinib-treated CLL. Libraries were prepared by immunoSEQ multiplex PCR; TCRdb keeps only in-frame clonotypes and omits some of them. The sample records more than 200,000 clones, under 75% being singletons. Germline V CDR1 and CDR2: SEHNR, FQNEAQ (reference sequence). The CDR3 totals 12 residues. V lost 11 bases and J lost 4, with 12 bases in between. Source: PBMCs, taken after 24 months of ibrutinib treatment. The receptor's source is a human donor with chronic lymphocytic leukemia. V usage is TRBV7-9 and J usage is TRBJ2-1; possible D gene TRBD2, 6 bases. The CDR3 DNA is TGTGCCGGCCAGACTAGTTACAATGAGCAGTTCTTC. Protein product: CAGQTSYNEQFF.